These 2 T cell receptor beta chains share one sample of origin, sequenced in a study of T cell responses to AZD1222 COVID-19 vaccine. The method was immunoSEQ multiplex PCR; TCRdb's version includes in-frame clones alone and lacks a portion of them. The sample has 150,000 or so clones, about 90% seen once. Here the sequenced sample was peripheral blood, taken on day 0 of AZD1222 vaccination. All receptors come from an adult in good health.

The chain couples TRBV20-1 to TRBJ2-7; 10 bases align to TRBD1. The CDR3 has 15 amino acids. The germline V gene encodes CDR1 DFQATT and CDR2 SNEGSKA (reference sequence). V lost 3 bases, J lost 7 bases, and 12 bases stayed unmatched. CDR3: CSASQPGTGAAEQYF. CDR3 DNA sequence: TGCAGTGCTAGTCAACCCGGGACAGGGGCGGCAGAGCAGTACTTC.

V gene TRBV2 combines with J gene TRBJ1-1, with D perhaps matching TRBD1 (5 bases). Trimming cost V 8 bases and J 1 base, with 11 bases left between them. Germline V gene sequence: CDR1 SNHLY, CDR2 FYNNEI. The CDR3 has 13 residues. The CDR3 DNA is TGTGCCAGCGGCCGGGACGGGAACACTGAAGCTTTCTTT. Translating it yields CASGRDGNTEAFF.